This T cell receptor (beta chain) was captured by sequencing in a study of T cells after posttransplantation cyclophosphamide. Clones were sequenced by immunoSEQ multiplex PCR, and TCRdb holds only the in-frame ones, with some missing. The table lists about 8,000 clones, roughly 82% of them singletons, with around 16% in the top ten. Points from the study as a whole: Skin or GI-infiltrating T cells shared few TRB sequences with blood. TRB clonality was highly associated with recipient CMV seropositivity and reactivation. Donor-recipient repertoire similarity was low at 1-2 months, rising over year one.

A marrow graft followed busulfan-fludarabine conditioning, with cyclophosphamide on days +3 and +4. To note about this clone: Its specificity is not known.

The sequenced sample was CD4+ T cells sorted from blood, obtained around 1,100 days after allogeneic stem cell transplant with posttransplant cyclophosphamide. The TCR sequence derives from a female patient aged 35-55 years who received an allogeneic stem cell transplant from a related donor, was CMV-positive, and had no GVHD. The graft donor may have contributed some T cells.

The chain's CDR3 is CASSPRQIFNYGYTF. The CDR3 nucleotides read TGTGCCAGCAGCCCACGCCAGATTTTTAACTATGGCTACACCTTC. The chain has TRBV7-8 and TRBJ1-2; D is undetermined. CDR1 SGHVS and CDR2 FQNEAQ come from the germline V gene. This CDR3 spans 15 amino acids. V shed 5 bases and J shed 1 base, with 14 bases lying between them.